Shown below are 18 T cell receptor beta chains from a single sample sequenced in a study of Ad26.COV2.S vaccination and SARS-CoV-2 variants. As for treatment: around 19 received Ad26.COV2.S at low or high dose, single or two shots; roughly five received placebo; per-sample allocation not given. All samples were drawn on day 63, counting from the first vaccine or placebo injection. The repertoire was sequenced with immunoSEQ multiplex PCR; TCRdb's copy has only in-frame clones and lacks some. The table lists 400,000 or so clones, about 85% of them singletons. The sample was peripheral blood, taken in a trial of Ad26.COV2.S vaccine versus placebo. The receptors come from a person between 18 and 65 years old who received the Ad26.COV2.S COVID-19 vaccine or a placebo.

The chain recombines TRBV5-4 with TRBJ1-4; 8 bases fit TRBD1. J gave up 0 bases and V 2 bases, and 9 bases lay outside the gene matches. In germline, CDR1 is SGHNT, CDR2 YYREEE (reference sequence). This CDR3 region has 18 residues. CDR3 nucleotides: TGTGCCAGCAGCTTACGACAGGGGAGAGTTACAACTAATGAAAAACTGTTTTTT. It is translated as CASSLRQGRVTTNEKLFF.

The V call is TRBV7-9, the J call TRBJ2-2; D gene unclear. The length of the CDR3 is 14 residues. Per the germline V gene, CDR1 is SEHNR and CDR2 is FQNEAQ (reference sequence). The V gene lost 5 bases and the J gene lost 1 base, with 8 bases spanning the gap. CDR3 region: CASSAVLNTGELFF. As DNA, the CDR3 is TGTGCCAGCAGCGCTGTCCTGAACACCGGGGAGCTGTTTTTT.

The gene calls are TRBV5-1 and TRBJ2-3; 8 bases are a match to TRBD1. The CDR3 spans 15 residues. Trimming removed 4 bases from V and 0 bases from J; junction bases left unmatched: 4. CDR1 and CDR2 from the germline V gene are SGHRS and YFSETQ. The CDR3 sequence: CASSIGTGSTDTQYF. In DNA form, the CDR3 reads TGCGCCAGCAGCATCGGGACAGGTAGCACAGATACGCAGTATTTT.

This rearrangement joins TRBV6-1 to TRBJ2-2, with TRBD2 matching 15 bases. Germline V gene lookup returns CDR1 MNHNS and CDR2 SASEGT. Trimming removed 3 bases from V and 5 bases from J; junction bases left unmatched: 10. The length of the CDR3 is 19 residues. CDR3 in DNA: TGTGCCAGCAGTGACCCGGGACTAGCGGGGGGCCGTAGGACCGGGGAGCTGTTTTTT. Encoded protein: CASSDPGLAGGRRTGELFF.

The chain uses TRBV6-2 or TRBV6-3 and TRBJ1-2; D possibly corresponds to TRBD1 (5 bases). V gave up 0 bases and J gave up 6 bases, with 14 bases separating them. Germline-derived CDR1 and CDR2 are MNHEY and SVGEGT. CDR3 size: 15 residues. DNA of the CDR3: TGTGCCAGCAGTTACTCTTGGCGGGGGGAAAATGGCTACACCTTC. Its translation: CASSYSWRGENGYTF.

The chain links TRBV5-1 to TRBJ2-1; D unresolved. V was cut by 9 bases and J by 6 bases, with 19 bases left in between. Looked up from germline, CDR1 is SGHRS and CDR2 is YFSETQ. The CDR3 is 14 amino acids. The CDR3 sequence: CATSLWRSGNEQFF. The CDR3 DNA reads TGCGCCACATCGCTTTGGCGGTCTGGCAATGAGCAGTTCTTC. The full variable domain, completed using reference TRBV5-1 and TRBJ2-1, is KAGVTQTPRYLIKTRGQQVTLSCSPISGHRSVSWYQQTPGQGLQFLFEYFSETQRNKGNFPGRFSGRQFSNSRSEMNVSTLELGDSALYLCATSLWRSGNEQFFGPGTRLTVL.

About this clone: Other DNA sequences within the sample encode an identical CDR3. The CDR3 nucleotides read TGCGCCAGCAGCTTGGGCGTAGAGACCCAGTACTTC. Translation gives CASSLGVETQYF. The rearrangement joins TRBV5-1 to TRBJ2-5; D remains unclear. CDR3 length equals 12 residues. Trimming shortened V by 0 bases and J by 4 bases, and 4 bases separated the two germline ends. Germline lookup yields CDR1 SGHRS and CDR2 YFSETQ.

J is TRBJ1-2 and V is TRBV18; the D gene is possibly TRBD1 (5 bases). CDR3 size: 15 residues. In germline, CDR1 is KGHSH, CDR2 LQKENI. Trimming cost V 3 bases and J 4 bases, with 15 bases left between them. The CDR3: CASSPIQGPSYGYTF. DNA for the CDR3: TGTGCCAGCTCACCGATTCAGGGACCTTCCTATGGCTACACCTTC. Full variable domain (rest looked up from reference TRBV18 and TRBJ1-2): NAGVMQNPRHLVRRRGQEARLRCSPMKGHSHVYWYRQLPEEGLKFMVYLQKENIIDESGMPKERFSAEFPKEGPSILRIQQVVRGDSAAYFCASSPIQGPSYGYTFGSGTRLTVV.

CDR3 coding DNA: TGTGCCAGCAGCTTCCAGGGGTTCAGCTCTGGGGCCAACGTCCTGACTTTC. Protein: CASSFQGFSSGANVLTF. The chain has TRBV5-8 and TRBJ2-6; TRBD1 might be the D (6 bases). The CDR3 contains 17 residues. Trimming shortened V by 2 bases and J by 0 bases, and 12 bases separated the two germline ends. The germline gives CDR1 SGHTS, CDR2 YDEGEE.

The J gene is TRBJ2-3, the V gene TRBV7-8, with a weak D call TRBD1 (7 bases). Trimming removed 8 bases at V and 4 bases at J, with 22 bases between. The CDR3 runs to 16 residues. The germline CDR1 and CDR2 sequences are SGHVS and FQNEAQ. In DNA form, the CDR3 reads TGTGCCAGCTGGACTACTATGGGACAGTCGGCAGATACGCAGTATTTT. It encodes CASWTTMGQSADTQYF.

The table lists this clone with a few counts. The V call is TRBV12-3 or TRBV12-4, the J call TRBJ1-6; 8 bases agree with TRBD1. V was pared by 1 base and J by 13 bases, with 3 bases of the junction left unmatched. This CDR3 comprises 13 residues. CDR3 nucleotides: TGTGCCAGCAGTTTAGACCGACAGGGGCCCCTCCACTTT. Its translation: CASSLDRQGPLHF.

The chain joins TRBV7-6 to TRBJ1-1, with TRBD1 matching over 8 bases. Losses at the gene ends were 5 bases for V and 0 bases for J; bases not matched to a gene: 5. This CDR3 comprises 15 residues. Germline CDR1 reads SGHVS; CDR2 reads FNYEAQ. In DNA, the CDR3 is TGTGCCAGCAGCCTGGGGACAGGAATGAACACTGAAGCTTTCTTT. This encodes CASSLGTGMNTEAFF.

The chain employs TRBV5-1 and TRBJ2-2; D might be TRBD2 (6 bases). The CDR3 covers 13 residues. Trimming pared 2 bases from V and 10 bases from J, leaving 12 bases between. CDR1 and CDR2 from the germline V gene are SGHRS and YFSETQ. CDR3 coding DNA: TGCGCCAGCAGCTTAGGCCGGACTACGGAGCTGTTTTTT. This sequence encodes CASSLGRTTELFF.

The V gene is TRBV19, the J gene TRBJ1-2; no definite D call. The CDR3 totals 13 residues. The germline gives CDR1 LNHDA, CDR2 SQIVND (reference sequence). Between the trimmed V and J ends, which lost 1 base and 7 bases, there was a span of 10 bases. In DNA form, the CDR3 reads TGTGCCAGTAGTATAGCGGGGATTTCTGGCTACACCTTC. Translation gives CASSIAGISGYTF.

The chain combines TRBV4-1 with TRBJ2-2, with a possible D match to TRBD1 (6 bases). The V and J ends lost 1 base and 5 bases respectively, with 14 bases between them. CDR1 and CDR2 from the germline V gene are MGHRA and YSYEKL. The length of the CDR3 is 16 residues. CDR3: CASSQGRQVLTGELFF. For the CDR3, the DNA is TGCGCCAGCAGCCAAGGGCGACAGGTCTTAACCGGGGAGCTGTTTTTT.

The V call is TRBV27, the J call TRBJ2-7, with a weak D call TRBD1 (6 bases). Trimming took off 0 bases at V and 4 bases at J, with 16 bases between the two ends. The V gene's germline CDR1 is MNHEY and CDR2 SMNVEV (reference sequence). This CDR3 contains 16 residues. The CDR3 nucleotides are TGTGCCAGCAGTTTATCGAGCGGCAGGGGCAGGTACGAGCAGTACTTC. Protein sequence: CASSLSSGRGRYEQYF.

The J gene is TRBJ1-1, the V gene TRBV19; D gene unclear. The germline V gene encodes CDR1 LNHDA and CDR2 SQIVND (reference sequence). V was cut by 5 bases and J by 1 base, with 8 bases left in between. The CDR3 covers 13 residues. CDR3: CASSRLGNTEAFF. The CDR3 bases are TGTGCCAGTAGTCGACTAGGGAACACTGAAGCTTTCTTT. Filled out from reference TRBV19 and TRBJ1-1, the complete variable domain reads DGGITQSPKYLFRKEGQNVTLSCEQNLNHDAMYWYRQDPGQGLRLIYYSQIVNDFQKGDIAEGYSVSREKKESFPLTVTSAQKNPTAFYLCASSRLGNTEAFFGQGTRLTVV.

This clone was observed once. The V call is TRBV7-2, the J call TRBJ1-2; D is unclear. The germline gives CDR1 SGHTA, CDR2 FQGNSA. The CDR3 length is 13 residues. The ends were cut back, 3 bases at V and 7 bases at J, with 12 bases in the middle. DNA of the CDR3: TGTGCCAGCAGCTTCAGACAAGTTGGTGGCTACACCTTC. It specifies CASSFRQVGGYTF. The variable domain in full, with the rest retrieved from reference TRBV7-2 and TRBJ1-2, is GAGVSQSPSNKVTEKGKDVELRCDPISGHTALYWYRQSLGQGLEFLIYFQGNSAPDKSGLPSDRFSAERTGGSVSTLTIQRTQQEDSAVYLCASSFRQVGGYTFGSGTRLTVV.